This TCR beta chain was profiled in a study of OX40 agonist ivuxolimab in advanced cancers. Germline values: CDR1 SGHNT, CDR2 YYREEE (reference sequence). CDR3 length equals 15 residues. Trimming cost V 0 bases and J 4 bases; bases outside gene matches: 5. The data were produced by immunoSEQ multiplex PCR, yet TCRdb's version contains in-frame clones alone and is incomplete. The table has about 58,000 clones, approximately 88% seen once. The specimen was CD4+ or CD8+ T cells sorted from blood, collected in a trial of the OX40 agonist ivuxolimab. The receptor was derived from an adult with an advanced solid tumor such as melanoma, head and neck, liver or kidney cancer. The chain carries TRBV5-4 and TRBJ2-7; 9 nucleotides agree with TRBD1. The CDR3 DNA is TGTGCCAGCAGCTTGGGGGGGACAGGGACATACGAGCAGTACTTC. As protein: CASSLGGTGTYEQYF.